This T cell receptor (beta chain) was captured in a study of CD8 T cells in Susac syndrome. Germline lookup yields CDR1 MGHDK and CDR2 SYGVNS. V lost 8 bases, J lost 3 bases, and 7 bases lay in between. The CDR3 is 11 amino acids. Random hexamers were used to reverse transcribe the RNA input (0.5 to 1 ug). Amplification of TCR beta CDR3 used immunoSEQ multiplex PCR across 54 Vbeta and 13 Jbeta. Each CDR3 protein gets one entry after TCRdb re-called the immunoSEQ multiplex PCR reads with MiXCR. The repertoire includes roughly 140,000 distinct CDR3 sequences, around 94% of them detected once, and roughly 0.29% sits in the top ten. CD8+ and CD4+ T cells from blood underwent TCR beta sequencing, which was carried out in a high-throughput format. Negative isolation was applied to CD8+ and CD4+ T cells, and FACS enrichment was applied to TEMRA cells.

The chain joins TRBV25-1 to TRBJ2-5; no clear D. Sequencing was performed on CD8+ T cells from PBMCs. This TCR was sampled from a human donor in good health. The CDR3 loop is CASHHKETQYF. DNA for the CDR3: TGTGCCAGCCACCACAAAGAGACCCAGTACTTC.